The following is a TCR beta chain sequence with its context. Its target is not known. A much more abundant neighbour one base away suggests this may be a read error. MiXCR was run by TCRdb on the 5' RACE reads, yielding one entry per CDR3 protein. The repertoire holds some 600,000 distinct CDR3 sequences, with roughly 7.2% as singletons. This specimen comes from a study of identical twins. Study-wide findings and caveats: Insertions were reduced in abundant cord blood beta clonotypes but not in memory repertoires.

The CDR3 runs to 16 residues. With 4 bases removed from V and 7 bases from J, the gap between germline ends came to 17 bases. Germline V gives CDR1 SGHVS, CDR2 FQNEAQ. This same sample was also part of a study on yellow fever vaccine responses in identical twins.

This TCR derives from a woman between 18 and 29 years old in good health. The sample taken for sequencing was PBMCs. The V gene is TRBV7-8, the J gene TRBJ1-6, with a possible D match to TRBD1 (6 bases). The CDR3 DNA sequence: TGTGCCAGCAGCTATGCAAGGGGGTATCGGAATTCACCCCTCCACTTT. This gives the protein CASSYARGYRNSPLHF.